This T cell receptor (beta chain) was retrieved from a study of blood T cell repertoires in COVID-19. In the study overall: Italy, Spain and the United States were the sources of the convalescent and acute COVID-19 samples. T cells, B-cell-depleted T cells, or PBMCs provided the cDNA or gDNA that served as material.

Germline-derived CDR1 and CDR2 are LNHDA and SQIVND (reference sequence). This CDR3 spans 13 amino acids. With 4 bases removed from V and 4 bases from J, the gap between germline ends came to 10 bases. Using immunoSEQ multiplex PCR, the repertoire was profiled, and TCRdb retains in-frame clones only, with some absent. The sample holds about 240,000 clones, about 82% seen once. The sequence came from a man older than 75 with acute or convalescent COVID-19. Sequenced material: peripheral blood. This rearrangement joins TRBV19 to TRBJ1-2; D is perhaps TRBD1 (6 bases). DNA for the CDR3: TGTGCCAGTAGTAACCGGGACATCTATGGCTACACCTTC. Protein sequence: CASSNRDIYGYTF.